This T cell receptor beta chain appears in the sequencing data of a study of chemoradiotherapy in HPV16-positive cancers. Looking at the study overall: Two HPV16-positive patients' cells yielded candidate HPV-specific clones and common motifs. Study-wide results and caveats: For HPV16-positive patients, expanding HPV-responsive T cells associated with longer recurrence-free survival. During treatment, candidate HPV-specific clones and E7-related motifs expanded in tumor.

The protocol was immunoSEQ multiplex PCR, while the TCRdb copy is restricted to in-frame clones and leaves out a portion. The repertoire holds approximately 12,000 clones, with roughly 89% as singletons. This CDR3 region has 15 residues. The germline V gene has CDR1 KGHSH and CDR2 LQKENI. Trimming took off 5 bases at V and 4 bases at J, with 14 bases between the two ends. Concerning this clone: Its antigen is currently unknown.

Over chemoradiotherapy, repertoires were sampled more than once. Sampling took place from a patient who underwent chemoradiotherapy. The V and J genes are TRBV18 and TRBJ1-4, with unresolved D. The sequence derives from a human donor with HPV-associated anogenital cancer. The DNA for the CDR3 is TGTGCCAGCTCAACTGTCGGTGGCGGTAATGAAAAACTGTTTTTT. Amino acid sequence: CASSTVGGGNEKLFF. The full variable domain, with the rest looked up from reference TRBV18 and TRBJ1-4, is NAGVMQNPRHLVRRRGQEARLRCSPMKGHSHVYWYRQLPEEGLKFMVYLQKENIIDESGMPKERFSAEFPKEGPSILRIQQVVRGDSAAYFCASSTVGGGNEKLFFGSGTQLSVL.